These T cell receptor beta chains were read from a single sample in a study of beta chain features in type 1 diabetes. The data were produced by immunoSEQ multiplex PCR, yet TCRdb's version contains in-frame clones alone and is incomplete. The sample consists of under 400,000 clones, roughly 12% of them appearing once. Sequenced: naive CD4+ T cells from blood. The origin of the receptors is a woman aged 18-29 years with type 1 diabetes. The CDR3 runs from the conserved cysteine through the conserved F or W.

V gene	J gene	CDR3 protein
TRBV29-1	TRBJ2-7	CSVEGYSGSYEQYF
TRBV11-2	TRBJ2-3	CASSSRTGGMLDTQYF
TRBV4-3	TRBJ1-5	CASSQEAGTVGQPQHF
TRBV7-9	TRBJ2-1	CASSPGSSIDEQFF
TRBV9	TRBJ2-6	CASSARANVLTF
TRBV19	TRBJ1-2	CASTVTGVNYGYTF
TRBV30	TRBJ2-3	CAWTGYKLTDTQYF
TRBV14	TRBJ1-2	CASSPPGTGNYYGYTF
TRBV27	TRBJ1-2	CASSPSTGLGYTF
TRBV25-1	TRBJ2-1	CASRQSGSSYNEQFF
TRBV7-9	TRBJ2-7	CASSSRSQSYEQYF
TRBV11-1	TRBJ2-1	CASRGLAGGPSYNEQFF
TRBV29-1	TRBJ2-3	CSADRDRGTDTQYF
TRBV5-1	TRBJ2-5	CASFPVRGETQYF
TRBV6-5	TRBJ2-3	CASRRAGGTDTQYF
TRBV7-9	TRBJ2-7	CASSSLVVSSYEQYF
TRBV9	TRBJ2-3	CASSISPGTPTSTDTQYF
TRBV29-1	TRBJ2-3	CSAFTGSSDTQYF
TRBV5-4	TRBJ2-7	CASSPGGAEGYYEQYF
TRBV27	TRBJ2-6	CASSFHRGPGANVLTF
TRBV9	TRBJ2-5	CASSVGGLAEETQYF
TRBV25-1	TRBJ2-4	CASSEGGTENIQYF
TRBV19	TRBJ2-2	CASSAPGHRTGELFF
TRBV4-3	TRBJ2-7	CASSQEPGGSYEQYF